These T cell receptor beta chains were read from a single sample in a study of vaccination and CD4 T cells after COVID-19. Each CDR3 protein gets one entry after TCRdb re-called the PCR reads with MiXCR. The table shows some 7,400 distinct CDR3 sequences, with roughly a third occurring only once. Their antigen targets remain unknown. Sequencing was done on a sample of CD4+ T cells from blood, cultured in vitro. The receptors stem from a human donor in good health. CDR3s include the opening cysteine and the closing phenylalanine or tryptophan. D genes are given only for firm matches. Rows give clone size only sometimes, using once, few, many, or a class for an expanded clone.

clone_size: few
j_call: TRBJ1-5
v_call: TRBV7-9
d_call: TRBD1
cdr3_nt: TGTGCCAGCAGACCCGGGACAGGGGGCGCATGGGATCAGCCCCAGCATTTT
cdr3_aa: CASRPGTGGAWDQPQHF

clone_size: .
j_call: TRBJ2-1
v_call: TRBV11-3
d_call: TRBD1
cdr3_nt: TGTGCCAGCAGCTTGGCCGGGACAGTCAACAATGAGCAGTTCTTC
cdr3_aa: CASSLAGTVNNEQFF

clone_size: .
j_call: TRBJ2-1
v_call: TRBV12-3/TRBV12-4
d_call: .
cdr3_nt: TGTGCCAGCAGTTTCGGGCTAGGGAATGAGCAGTTCTTC
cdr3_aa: CASSFGLGNEQFF

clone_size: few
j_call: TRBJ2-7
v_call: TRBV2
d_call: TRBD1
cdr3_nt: TGTGCCAGCAGTGAGCTCTTTAGGAGGACAGGGTTTTCCTACGAGCAGTACTTC
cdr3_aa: CASSELFRRTGFSYEQYF

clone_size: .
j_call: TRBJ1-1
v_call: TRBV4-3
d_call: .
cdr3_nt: TGCGCCAGCAGCCAAAACCGGGACGGAGAAGCTTTCTTT
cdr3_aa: CASSQNRDGEAFF

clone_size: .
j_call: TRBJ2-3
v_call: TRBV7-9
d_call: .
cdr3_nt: TGTGCCAGCAGCCTCCAGACAGATACGCAGTATTTT
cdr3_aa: CASSLQTDTQYF

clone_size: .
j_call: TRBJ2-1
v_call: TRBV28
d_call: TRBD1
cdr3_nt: TGTGCCAGCAGTTTATCCGGGACAGGGTCAAATGAGCAGTTCTTC
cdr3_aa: CASSLSGTGSNEQFF

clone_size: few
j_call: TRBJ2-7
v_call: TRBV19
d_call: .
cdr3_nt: TGTGCCAGTAGCACCCCCGGGACCTACGAGCAGTACTTC
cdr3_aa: CASSTPGTYEQYF

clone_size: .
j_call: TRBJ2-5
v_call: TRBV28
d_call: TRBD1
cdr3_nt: TGTGCCAGCAGTACCGGGACAGGGGCCAGCGAGACCCAGTACTTC
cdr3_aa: CASSTGTGASETQYF

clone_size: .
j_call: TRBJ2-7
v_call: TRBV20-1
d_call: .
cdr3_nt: TGCAGTGCTAGAGATAAGGCTACAACACCCTACGAGCAGTACTTC
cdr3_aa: CSARDKATTPYEQYF

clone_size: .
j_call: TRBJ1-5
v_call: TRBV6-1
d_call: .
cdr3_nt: TGTGCCAGCAGTGCGACCTTACAGGGAAGGGGGCATTTT
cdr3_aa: CASSATLQGRGHF

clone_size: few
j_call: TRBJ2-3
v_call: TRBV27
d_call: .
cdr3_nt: TGTGCCAGCCATAGGGATTCCACAGATACGCAGTATTTT
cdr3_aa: CASHRDSTDTQYF

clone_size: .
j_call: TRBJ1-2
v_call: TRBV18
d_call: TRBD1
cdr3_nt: TGTGCCAGCTCAGGGCCGGGACAGGGATTCTATGGCTACACCTTC
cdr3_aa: CASSGPGQGFYGYTF

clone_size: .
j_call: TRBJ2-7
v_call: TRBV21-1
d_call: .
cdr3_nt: TGTGCCAGCAGCAACGGAGACAGGGACTACGAGCAGTACTTC
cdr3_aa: CASSNGDRDYEQYF

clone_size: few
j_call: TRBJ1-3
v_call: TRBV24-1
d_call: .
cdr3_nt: TGTGCCACCAGTGATACAGGTAGCTCTGGAAACACCATATATTTT
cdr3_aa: CATSDTGSSGNTIYF

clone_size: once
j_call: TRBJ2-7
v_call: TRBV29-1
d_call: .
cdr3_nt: TGCAGCGTTGGGGCAGGGGAATTCGACGAGCAGTACTTC
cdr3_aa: CSVGAGEFDEQYF

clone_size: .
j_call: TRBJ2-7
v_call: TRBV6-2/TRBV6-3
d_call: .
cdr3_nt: TGTGCCAGCAGTATCCTCTACGAGCAGTACTTC
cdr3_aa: CASSILYEQYF

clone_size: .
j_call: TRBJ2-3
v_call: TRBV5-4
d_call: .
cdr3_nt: TGTGCCAGCAGCTTGTTCACCTCCACAGATACGCAGTATTTT
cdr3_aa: CASSLFTSTDTQYF

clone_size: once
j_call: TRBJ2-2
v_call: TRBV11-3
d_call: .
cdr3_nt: TGTGCCAGCAGCTTTGGGCGGGGTAACACCGGGGAGCTGTTTTTT
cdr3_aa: CASSFGRGNTGELFF